This TCR beta chain appears in the sequencing data of a study of T cell changes during pregnancy in multiple sclerosis (dated by TCRdb to about 2019). Notes on the research overall: Changes in the T cell repertoire over the course of pregnancy were examined in this study in women with multiple sclerosis.

The library was made by the immunoSEQ multiplex PCR assay. What TCRdb holds here is the immuneACCESS table cut down to in-frame rearrangements. Part of the clones is not present; checked against another copy, under half of the missing clones reflect an unresolved V gene, and the others are unexplained. Present in this sample are 53,000 or so clones, roughly 92% of which were seen just once. Less than 0.65% of the sample rests with the top ten. Worth noting for this clone: The antigen it binds to is not known. Qualities for individual bases were not recorded, and no much larger clone is one base off.

The CDR3, from cysteine to phenylalanine, totals 14 residues. CDR3 DNA is the only sequence kept; it has 42 bases, read in frame from the first base. The germline V gene encodes CDR1 ENHRY and CDR2 SYGVKD. At the junction V is shortened by 5 bases and J by 0 bases, with 10 bases in between. The sequence links TRBV10-3 to TRBJ1-1; no D gene is confidently identified. The source material was CD4+ T cells from peripheral blood mononuclear cells, sampled in the second trimester of pregnancy. This sequence was found in a female donor with multiple sclerosis, enrolled in a pregnancy study. The bases are TGTGCCATCAGTTTCAGAGACATGAACACTGAAGCTTTCTTT. Translated, this gives CAISFRDMNTEAFF.